This T cell receptor beta chain was profiled in a study of blood T cell repertoires in COVID-19. Background on the study: PBMCs, B-cell-depleted T cells, or T cells provided the cDNA or gDNA that made up the material.

V lost 1 base and J 6 bases, leaving 13 bases between the germline ends. Germline CDR1 reads MGHDK; CDR2 reads SYGVNS. The CDR3 covers 14 residues. In the authors' methods: It was from reference gene primer amplification that nucleated cell counts were estimated. Profiling relied on immunoSEQ multiplex PCR, and the TCRdb table lists in-frame clones only, not all of them. Clone size and V and J calls were adopted from that table, with D and trimming inferred from the DNA. The repertoire consists of around 67,000 clones, with 85% to 90% occurring once and the leading ten covering 1.9%. The chain joins TRBV25-1 to TRBJ2-7; D is perhaps TRBD1 (5 bases). The TCR sequence derives from a woman older than 75 with active or convalescent COVID-19. The sample consisted of peripheral blood. The CDR3 loop is CASSELGWGSEQYF. The CDR3 nucleotides are TGTGCCAGCAGTGAATTAGGGTGGGGCTCCGAGCAGTACTTC.